Listed here is a single T cell receptor beta chain. The germline CDR1 and CDR2 sequences are SGDLS and YYNGEE. V lost 1 base and J lost 4; bases outside the gene matches: 10. CDR3 length: 17 amino acids. The record originates from a study of identical twins. MiXCR was run by TCRdb on the 5' RACE reads, yielding one entry per CDR3 protein. The sample carries 430,000 or so distinct CDR3 sequences, roughly 26% recorded once. These data are also associated with another study on T cells expressing NK-cell markers.

The clonotype comes from a young woman in good health. J is TRBJ2-1 and V is TRBV9; TRBD2 matches 8 bases. The sequencing sample was made of CD4+ T cells sorted from blood. In DNA form, the CDR3 reads TGTGCCAGCAGCGTAAATTTAATAGCGGGGCGTTACAATGAGCAGTTCTTC. It codes for CASSVNLIAGRYNEQFF.